The TCR beta chain under discussion was sequenced for a study of radiotherapy plus CTLA-4 blockade in lung cancer (dated by TCRdb to 2016 to 2019). About the study as a whole: Among the enrolled patients, about 19% had an objective response, and 31% reached disease control. Study-level results and caveats: After treatment with radiotherapy and ipilimumab, TCR clones that came from tumors expanded in the peripheral blood. Increased serum interferon-beta after radiation, together with early dynamic changes in blood T cell clones, were reported to be the strongest predictors of response.

In this study, focal radiation therapy paired with CTLA-4 blockade (ipilimumab) was tested in patients who had chemo-refractory metastatic non-small-cell lung cancer. From the germline V gene, CDR1 is KGHSH and CDR2 is LQKENI. V is cut by 2 bases and J by 0 bases, and the space between the germline ends is 11 bases. The CDR3 has 17 amino acids, counting the end cysteine and phenylalanine. Solely the CDR3 DNA is kept, with 51 bases framed from the first base. Preparation of the library involved the immunoSEQ multiplex PCR assay. Drawn from immuneACCESS, this table holds only the in-frame rearrangements with V and J called that TCRdb kept. Clones are partly lost; checked studies trace under half to an unresolved V gene and leave the rest unexplained. This sample lists around 130,000 clones; about 87% were detected once. The top ten hold 5.5% to 8% of the sample. With regard to this clone: Its antigen remains undetermined. Per-base quality was not reported, and no clone a single base away is much larger than it.

This sample comprised peripheral blood, obtained from a patient treated with radiotherapy plus ipilimumab. This sequence uses TRBV18 and TRBJ2-6; too little of a D gene remains to name it. The TCR sequence derives from a human donor with non-small cell lung cancer that progressed on radiotherapy plus ipilimumab. The CDR3 region: CASSPGRPSSGANVLTF. The base sequence is TGTGCCAGCTCACCAGGCAGGCCAAGCTCTGGGGCCAACGTCCTGACTTTC.